What follows are 30 T cell receptor beta chains derived from one specimen sequenced in a study of CD8 T cells in ankylosing spondylitis. TCRdb called the 5' RACE reads again in MiXCR, with one record for every CDR3 protein. The repertoire includes some 340,000 distinct CDR3 sequences, around 15% of them detected once, and about 1.1% sits in the top ten. Sequenced input: blood, either unsorted or a sorted T cell fraction (not recorded which). These receptors were obtained from a male donor with ankylosing spondylitis or in good health (not recorded which).

This clonotype was seen a handful of times. CDR3 sequence (DNA): TGTGCCAGCAGTTACTCGATGCGAAGACAGGGGGAGGGTTACGAGCAGTACTTC. Protein sequence: CASSYSMRRQGEGYEQYF. The chain is built from TRBV6-5 and TRBJ2-7; 9 positions agree with TRBD1. The CDR3 consists of 18 residues. Germline CDR1 is MNHEY and CDR2 is SVGAGI. The J segment lost 4 bases and the V segment lost 0 bases, leaving 13 bases of the junction unmatched.

This clonotype occurred many times. The V gene is TRBV10-3, the J gene TRBJ2-7, with 10 bases lining up with TRBD2. This CDR3 has 16 residues. Germline lookup yields CDR1 ENHRY and CDR2 SYGVKD. V dropped 0 bases and J dropped 0; count of bases not matched to a gene: 2. The CDR3 region is CAISESASGSSYEQYF. CDR3 DNA: TGTGCCATCAGTGAGTCGGCTAGCGGGAGCTCCTACGAGCAGTACTTC.

Only a few counts were recorded for this clonotype. V gene TRBV19 combines with J gene TRBJ2-1; 13 nucleotides agree with TRBD2. The CDR3 is made up of 15 amino acids. Germline CDR1 LNHDA, CDR2 SQIVND (reference sequence). J lost 4 bases, V lost 4 bases, and 1 base had no gene match. The CDR3 spells CASSKTSGGYNEQFF. The CDR3 bases are TGTGCCAGTAGTAAGACTAGCGGGGGGTACAATGAGCAGTTCTTC.

The J gene is TRBJ2-7, the V gene TRBV5-5; no reliable D call. The CDR3 loop spans 13 amino acids. The germline V and J ends were trimmed by 1 base and 5 bases, with 10 bases remaining between them. Germline assignment: CDR1 SGHKS and CDR2 YYEKEE (reference sequence). CDR3 nucleotides: TGTGCCAGCAGCTTGATGGGTTCCAACGAGCAGTACTTC. Protein sequence: CASSLMGSNEQYF.

This clonotype was detected many times. The V and J genes are TRBV5-1 and TRBJ1-2; tentative D call: TRBD1 (5 bases). V dropped 4 bases and J dropped 6 bases, with 19 bases sitting between them. Germline-derived CDR1 and CDR2 are SGHRS and YFSETQ. The CDR3 covers 15 residues. The CDR3 protein is CASSGQQSAGDGYTF. In DNA, the CDR3 is TGCGCCAGCAGCGGGCAGCAGAGTGCGGGGGATGGCTACACCTTC.

This clonotype appeared many times. The CDR3, as DNA: TGTGCCAGCAGCACCCGGGACTTCACAGATACGCAGTATTTT. It encodes CASSTRDFTDTQYF. The chain joins TRBV3-1 to TRBJ2-3; D perhaps matches TRBD2 (6 bases). In germline, CDR1 is LGHDT, CDR2 YNNKEL (reference sequence). Trimming stripped 5 bases from V and 2 bases from J, with 11 bases between. This CDR3 contains 14 residues.

This clonotype has only a few counts. The chain carries TRBV7-6 and TRBJ2-2; D gene unclear. Trimming took off 5 bases at V and 2 bases at J, with 6 bases between the two ends. Germline loops: CDR1 SGHVS, CDR2 FNYEAQ. The CDR3 is 13 residues long. In DNA form, the CDR3 reads TGTGCCAGCAGCGTGTCAAACACCGGGGAGCTGTTTTTT. Translation gives CASSVSNTGELFF.

This clonotype was recorded many times. The rearrangement links TRBV19 to TRBJ2-5, with 7 bases fitting TRBD1. J was trimmed by 5 bases and V by 5 bases; bases with no gene match: 5. This CDR3 contains 13 residues. Germline V gives CDR1 LNHDA, CDR2 SQIVND (reference sequence). CDR3 region: CASSQGVRETQYF. The CDR3 region has the DNA TGTGCCAGTAGTCAGGGGGTTCGGGAGACCCAGTACTTC.

The J gene is TRBJ2-4, the V gene TRBV3-1, with D tentatively TRBD1 or TRBD2 (5 bases each). There are 20 residues in the CDR3. Germline assignment: CDR1 LGHDT and CDR2 YNNKEL (reference sequence). V was shortened by 1 base and J by 0 bases, with 22 bases between the two germline ends. In nucleotides, the CDR3 is TGTGCCAGCAGCCAAGGGGTTGTAGGGACCGCACAACTAGCCAAAAACATTCAGTACTTC. Its protein product is CASSQGVVGTAQLAKNIQYF. Variable domain in full (rest from reference TRBV3-1 and TRBJ2-4): DTAVSQTPKYLVTQMGNDKSIKCEQNLGHDTMYWYKQDSKKFLKIMFSYNNKELIINETVPNRFSPKSPDKAHLNLHINSLELGDSAVYFCASSQGVVGTAQLAKNIQYFGAGTRLSVL.

The V gene is TRBV7-6, the J gene TRBJ2-7; D possibly corresponds to TRBD2 (5 bases). This CDR3 comprises 13 residues. Germline V lookup: CDR1 SGHVS, CDR2 FNYEAQ. V gave up 1 base and J gave up 7 bases, with 11 bases separating them. CDR3 loop: CASSLDRDLEQYF. CDR3 DNA: TGTGCCAGCAGCTTAGATCGGGATTTGGAGCAGTACTTC.

J is TRBJ2-1 and V is TRBV5-6, with D perhaps TRBD2 (6 bases). There are 12 residues in the CDR3. With 3 bases removed from V and 15 bases from J, the gap between germline ends came to 16 bases. Germline V gene data show CDR1 as SGHDT and CDR2 as YYEEEE. The CDR3 nucleotides are TGTGCCAGCAGCTCTGGAGGGAGTATTTCGTTCTTC. Translation: CASSSGGSISFF.

This clonotype was observed a handful of times. The chain carries TRBV30 and TRBJ1-3; D is undetermined. Germline loops: CDR1 GTSNPN, CDR2 SVGIG (reference sequence). V lost 0 bases and J lost 1, with 13 bases in between. CDR3 length: 16 amino acids. DNA of the CDR3: TGTGCCTGGAGTGTATTCAAAGCCCGGTCTGGAAACACCATATATTTT. Amino acid sequence: CAWSVFKARSGNTIYF.

This clonotype has only a few counts. The rearrangement uses TRBV6-1 and TRBJ2-3, with D possibly called TRBD1 or TRBD2 (5 bases each). Trimming pared 6 bases from V and 7 bases from J, leaving 14 bases between. The V gene's germline CDR1 is MNHNS and CDR2 SASEGT. There are 13 residues in the CDR3. This CDR3 reads CASSSGRAYTQYF. The CDR3 bases are TGTGCCAGCAGCTCGGGGCGGGCGTATACGCAGTATTTT.

V gene TRBV5-4 combines with J gene TRBJ2-5; D is tentatively TRBD1 or TRBD2 (6 bases each). The CDR3 has 11 amino acids. The germline V gene encodes CDR1 SGHNT and CDR2 YYREEE (reference sequence). CDR3 in amino acids: CAGGGRETQYF. CDR3 coding DNA: TGTGCTGGAGGGGGACGAGAGACCCAGTACTTC.

V usage is TRBV11-2 and J usage is TRBJ2-1; TRBD2 aligns across 10 bases. Per the germline V gene, CDR1 is SGHAT and CDR2 is FQNNGV. The CDR3 extends over 14 amino acids. J was trimmed by 10 bases and V by 5 bases; bases with no gene match: 8. The CDR3 reads CASSPHPGLAEQFF. Written as DNA, the CDR3 is TGTGCCAGCAGCCCACACCCGGGACTAGCGGAGCAGTTCTTC.

The chain recombines TRBV12-3 or TRBV12-4 with TRBJ2-2; D remains ambiguous. Trimming took off 1 base at V and 5 bases at J, with 8 bases between the two ends. The CDR3 consists of 14 residues. The CDR3 is CASSLVRLTGELFF. In DNA form, the CDR3 reads TGTGCCAGCAGTTTAGTAAGGCTTACCGGGGAGCTGTTTTTT.

This clonotype was counted only a few times. The chain employs TRBV15 and TRBJ2-6, with D unclear. The CDR3 has 14 residues. In germline, CDR1 is LNHNV, CDR2 YYDKDF (reference sequence). V was cut by 0 bases and J by 4 bases, with 4 bases left in between. The CDR3 here is CATSRDPGANVLTF. The DNA of the CDR3 is TGTGCCACCAGCAGAGATCCCGGGGCCAACGTCCTGACTTTC.

This chain links TRBV9 with TRBJ2-1; D is perhaps TRBD1 or TRBD2 (6 bases each). Germline-derived CDR1 and CDR2 are SGDLS and YYNGEE. Trimming removed 4 bases from V and 7 bases from J, with 18 bases in between. CDR3 length: 15 amino acids. The CDR3 region has the DNA TGTGCCAGCAGCCCTCGACTAGGGGGTCCGAATGAGCAGTTCTTC. Amino acids: CASSPRLGGPNEQFF.

This clonotype showed up just a few times. The rearrangement links TRBV20-1 to TRBJ2-3, with D unclear. This CDR3 region has 14 residues. V was shortened by 5 bases and J by 0 bases, with 12 bases between the two germline ends. Germline V gene sequence: CDR1 DFQATT, CDR2 SNEGSKA (reference sequence). The DNA of the CDR3 is TGCAGTGCTGTGCGATGGGTCAGCACAGATACGCAGTATTTT. Encoded protein: CSAVRWVSTDTQYF.

This chain uses TRBV12-3 or TRBV12-4 with TRBJ2-7; a weak D match, TRBD2 (6 bases). This CDR3 is 14 amino acids long. V was trimmed by 5 bases and J by 6 bases, leaving 17 bases between them. DNA of the CDR3: TGTGCCAGCAGTGAAACCGGGAGAGCCAGCGAGCAGTACTTC. It specifies CASSETGRASEQYF.

The rearrangement links TRBV11-2 to TRBJ2-5; 11 positions agree with TRBD2. Per the germline V gene, CDR1 is SGHAT and CDR2 is FQNNGV. V lost 4 bases and J lost 4; bases outside the gene matches: 5. This CDR3 has 15 amino acids. As DNA, the CDR3 is TGTGCCAGCAGCTCCTTAGCGGGGGGGGTAGAGACCCAGTACTTC. Its translation is CASSSLAGGVETQYF.

This clonotype was seen a handful of times. The chain links TRBV11-3 to TRBJ2-1, with 9 bases aligning to TRBD1. CDR3 length: 15 residues. The germline V gene has CDR1 SGHNT and CDR2 YENEEA. The V segment lost 2 bases and the J segment 4 bases; nucleotides outside the gene matches: 3. CDR3 loop: CASSLRTGVYNEQFF. The CDR3 DNA reads TGTGCCAGCAGCTTAAGGACAGGGGTATACAATGAGCAGTTCTTC. Together with reference TRBV11-3 and TRBJ2-1, the CDR3 gives the full variable domain: EAGVVQSPRYKIIEKKQPVAFWCNPISGHNTLYWYLQNLGQGPELLIRYENEEAVDDSQLPKDRFSAERLKGVDSTLKIQPAELGDSAVYLCASSLRTGVYNEQFFGPGTRLTVL.

V is TRBV27 and J is TRBJ2-5; no definite D call. This CDR3 region has 14 residues. CDR1 is MNHEY and CDR2 is SMNVEV in the germline V gene (reference sequence). Between the trimmed V and J ends, which lost 0 bases and 4 bases, there was a span of 9 bases. The CDR3, as DNA: TGTGCCAGCAGTTTATCAACAGTAGGAGAGACCCAGTACTTC. Residues: CASSLSTVGETQYF.

The V and J genes are TRBV3-1 and TRBJ1-2; D is undetermined. Germline loops: CDR1 LGHDT, CDR2 YNNKEL (reference sequence). The V gene lost 2 bases and the J gene lost 7 bases, with 8 bases spanning the gap. CDR3 size: 12 residues. CDR3 residues: CASSQIGFGYTF. CDR3 DNA: TGTGCCAGCAGCCAAATCGGGTTTGGCTACACCTTC.

V gene TRBV5-1 combines with J gene TRBJ2-1; possibly TRBD2 for D (5 bases). V was shortened by 0 bases and J by 10 bases, with 14 bases between the two germline ends. CDR1 is SGHRS and CDR2 is YFSETQ in the germline V gene. This CDR3 is built from 14 residues. CDR3 sequence (DNA): TGCGCCAGCAGCTTGGCCGGGGATTTTGGGGAGCAGTTCTTC. Translating it yields CASSLAGDFGEQFF.

This sequence joins TRBV6-5 and TRBJ2-1; D not resolved. The CDR3 spans 17 residues. The germline V and J ends were trimmed by 2 bases and 0 bases, with 14 bases remaining between them. From germline, CDR1 is MNHEY and CDR2 SVGAGI. Written as DNA, the CDR3 is TGTGCCAGCAGTTACAATCCCAGCCCCGACTCCTACAATGAGCAGTTCTTC. This sequence encodes CASSYNPSPDSYNEQFF.

This clonotype turned up a few times. This chain uses TRBV10-3 with TRBJ2-5; 9 bases map to TRBD1. This CDR3 region has 13 residues. The germline V gene has CDR1 ENHRY and CDR2 SYGVKD. Trimming removed 11 bases from V and 3 bases from J; junction bases left unmatched: 7. CDR3: CASRTGAKETQYF. CDR3 nucleotides: TGTGCCTCTCGGACAGGGGCGAAAGAGACCCAGTACTTC.

The V gene is TRBV6-1, the J gene TRBJ2-3; TRBD2 is a possible D gene (6 bases). The CDR3 consists of 14 residues. Germline CDR1 reads MNHNS; CDR2 reads SASEGT. V was cut by 6 bases and J by 7 bases, with 17 bases left in between. The CDR3 protein is CASSLGPGRYTQYF. As DNA, the CDR3 is TGTGCCAGCAGCCTTGGGCCGGGGAGGTATACGCAGTATTTT.

V usage is TRBV29-1 and J usage is TRBJ1-1; no firm D call. The CDR3 has 12 residues. Between the trimmed V and J ends, which lost 6 bases and 3 bases, there was a span of 11 bases. CDR1 SQVTM and CDR2 ANQGSEA come from the germline V gene. CDR3 nucleotide sequence: TGCAGCGTGGGTACAGCATACACTGAAGCTTTCTTT. As protein: CSVGTAYTEAFF.

This clonotype has a handful of counts. The chain employs TRBV5-1 and TRBJ2-7; 9 nucleotides agree with TRBD1. Germline V gene data show CDR1 as SGHRS and CDR2 as YFSETQ. The J segment lost 5 bases and the V segment lost 3 bases, leaving 9 bases of the junction unmatched. The CDR3 has 15 amino acids. CDR3 residues: CASSSTGTGNNEQYF. The CDR3 DNA is TGCGCCAGCAGCTCGACAGGGACAGGGAACAACGAGCAGTACTTC.